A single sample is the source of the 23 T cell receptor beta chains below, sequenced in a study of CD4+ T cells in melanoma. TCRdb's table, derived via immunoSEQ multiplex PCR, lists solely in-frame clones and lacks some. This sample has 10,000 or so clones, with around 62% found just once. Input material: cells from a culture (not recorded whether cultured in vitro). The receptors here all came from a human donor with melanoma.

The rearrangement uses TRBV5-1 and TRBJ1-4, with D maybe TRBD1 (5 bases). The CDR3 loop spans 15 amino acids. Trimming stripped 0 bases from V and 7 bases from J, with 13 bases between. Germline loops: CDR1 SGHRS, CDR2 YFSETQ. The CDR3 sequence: CASSLGTRGGEKLFF. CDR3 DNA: TGCGCCAGCAGCTTGGGGACACGAGGTGGTGAAAAACTGTTTTTT.

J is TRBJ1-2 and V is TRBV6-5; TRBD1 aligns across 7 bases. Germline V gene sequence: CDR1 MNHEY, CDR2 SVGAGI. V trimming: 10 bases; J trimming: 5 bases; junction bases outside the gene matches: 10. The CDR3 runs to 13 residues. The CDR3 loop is CAIRYMTGYGYTF. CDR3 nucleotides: TGTGCCATCAGGTACATGACAGGGTATGGCTACACCTTC.

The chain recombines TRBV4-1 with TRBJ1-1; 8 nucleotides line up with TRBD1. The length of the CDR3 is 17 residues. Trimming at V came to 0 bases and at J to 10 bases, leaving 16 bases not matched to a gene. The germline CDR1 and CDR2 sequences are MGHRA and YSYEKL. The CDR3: CASSQEEFRTGPLRAFF. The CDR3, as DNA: TGCGCCAGCAGCCAAGAGGAGTTTAGGACAGGGCCCTTGAGAGCTTTCTTT.

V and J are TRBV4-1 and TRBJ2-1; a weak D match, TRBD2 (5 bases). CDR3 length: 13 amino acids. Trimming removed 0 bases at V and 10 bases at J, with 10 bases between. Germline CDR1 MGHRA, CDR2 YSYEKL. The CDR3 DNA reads TGCGCCAGCAGCCAAGAGGAGCGGAGGGAGCAGTTCTTC. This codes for CASSQEERREQFF.

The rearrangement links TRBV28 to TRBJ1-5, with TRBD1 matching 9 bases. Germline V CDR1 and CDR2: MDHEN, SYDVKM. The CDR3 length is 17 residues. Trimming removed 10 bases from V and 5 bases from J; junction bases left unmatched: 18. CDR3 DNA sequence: TGTGCCACCAAGTTTAGGCGGACAGGGGCCTCCTATCAGCCCCAGCATTTT. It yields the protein CATKFRRTGASYQPQHF.

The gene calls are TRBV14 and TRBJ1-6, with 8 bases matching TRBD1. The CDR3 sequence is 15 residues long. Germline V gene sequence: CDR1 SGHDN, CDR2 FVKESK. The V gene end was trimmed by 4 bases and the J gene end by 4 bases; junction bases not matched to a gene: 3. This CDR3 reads CASSPTGVYNSPLHF. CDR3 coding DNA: TGTGCCAGCAGCCCGACAGGGGTTTATAATTCACCCCTCCACTTT.

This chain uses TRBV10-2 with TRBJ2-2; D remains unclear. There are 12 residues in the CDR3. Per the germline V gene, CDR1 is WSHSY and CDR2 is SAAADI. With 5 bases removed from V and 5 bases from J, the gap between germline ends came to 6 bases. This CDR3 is CASSQTTGELFF. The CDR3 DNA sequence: TGCGCCAGCAGTCAGACGACCGGGGAGCTGTTTTTT.

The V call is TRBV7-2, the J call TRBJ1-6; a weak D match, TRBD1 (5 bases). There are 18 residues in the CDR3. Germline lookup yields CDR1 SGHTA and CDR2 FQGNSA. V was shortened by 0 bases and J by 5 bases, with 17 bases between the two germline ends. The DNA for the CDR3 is TGTGCCAGCAGCTTAGCCCGAGTTCCTCGGGGGAATAATTCACCCCTCCACTTT. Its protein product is CASSLARVPRGNNSPLHF.

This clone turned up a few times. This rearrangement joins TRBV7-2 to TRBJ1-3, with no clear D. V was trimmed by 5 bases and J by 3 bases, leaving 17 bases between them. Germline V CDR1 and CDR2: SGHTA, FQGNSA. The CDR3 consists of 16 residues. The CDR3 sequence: CASSLGAENVGNTIYF. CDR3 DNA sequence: TGTGCCAGCAGCCTGGGAGCAGAGAACGTTGGAAACACCATATATTTT.

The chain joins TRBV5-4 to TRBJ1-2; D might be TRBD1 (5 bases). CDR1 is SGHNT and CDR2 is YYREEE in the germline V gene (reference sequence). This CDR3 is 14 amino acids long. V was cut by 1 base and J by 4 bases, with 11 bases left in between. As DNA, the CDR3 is TGTGCCAGCAGCTTGCGGGGGTACGGCTATGGCTACACCTTC. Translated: CASSLRGYGYGYTF.

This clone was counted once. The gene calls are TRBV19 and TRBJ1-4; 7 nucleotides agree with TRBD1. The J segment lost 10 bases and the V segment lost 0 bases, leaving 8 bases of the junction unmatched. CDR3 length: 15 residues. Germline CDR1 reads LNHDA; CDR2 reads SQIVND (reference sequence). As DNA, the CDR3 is TGTGCCAGTAGTATAGACCCCCTACAGGGGTCAAAACTGTTTTTT. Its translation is CASSIDPLQGSKLFF.

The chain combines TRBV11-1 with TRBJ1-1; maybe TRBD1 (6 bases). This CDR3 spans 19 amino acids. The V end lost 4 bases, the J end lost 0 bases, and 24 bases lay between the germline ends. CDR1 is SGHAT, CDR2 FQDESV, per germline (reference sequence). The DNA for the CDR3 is TGTGCCAGCAGCTCGTTAAGGGGGGCGATTCGAAACATGAACACTGAAGCTTTCTTT. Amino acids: CASSSLRGAIRNMNTEAFF.

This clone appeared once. CDR3 DNA: TGCGCCAGCAGCCTCCTTGACTCAGGGGTGAACACTGAAGCTTTCTTT. It is translated as CASSLLDSGVNTEAFF. The gene calls are TRBV5-1 and TRBJ1-1; D possibly corresponds to TRBD1 (6 bases). Trimming stripped 4 bases from V and 0 bases from J, with 16 bases between. The CDR3 spans 16 residues. The germline gives CDR1 SGHRS, CDR2 YFSETQ.

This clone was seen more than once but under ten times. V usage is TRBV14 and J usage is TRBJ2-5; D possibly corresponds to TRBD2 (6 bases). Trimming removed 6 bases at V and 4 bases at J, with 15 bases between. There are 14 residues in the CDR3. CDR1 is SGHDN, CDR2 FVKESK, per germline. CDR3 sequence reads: CASRDGGAGETQYF. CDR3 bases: TGTGCCAGCAGGGATGGGGGAGCGGGAGAGACCCAGTACTTC.

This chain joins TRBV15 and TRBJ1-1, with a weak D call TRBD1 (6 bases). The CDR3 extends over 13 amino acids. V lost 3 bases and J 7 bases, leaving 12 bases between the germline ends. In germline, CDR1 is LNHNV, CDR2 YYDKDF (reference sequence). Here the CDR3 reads CATSRYREGEAFF. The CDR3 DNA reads TGTGCCACCAGCAGGTACAGGGAAGGTGAAGCTTTCTTT.

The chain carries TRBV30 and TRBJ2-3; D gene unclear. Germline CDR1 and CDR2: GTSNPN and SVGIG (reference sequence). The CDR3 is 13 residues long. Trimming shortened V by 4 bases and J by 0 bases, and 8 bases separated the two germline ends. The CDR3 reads CAWKVPSTDTQYF. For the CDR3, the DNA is TGTGCCTGGAAGGTGCCCAGCACAGATACGCAGTATTTT.

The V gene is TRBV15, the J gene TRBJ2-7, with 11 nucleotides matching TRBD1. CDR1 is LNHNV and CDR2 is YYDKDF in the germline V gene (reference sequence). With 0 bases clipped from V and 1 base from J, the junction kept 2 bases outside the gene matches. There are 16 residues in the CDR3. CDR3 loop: CATSREGTGGSYEQYF. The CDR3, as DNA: TGTGCCACCAGCAGAGAGGGGACAGGGGGGTCCTACGAGCAGTACTTC.

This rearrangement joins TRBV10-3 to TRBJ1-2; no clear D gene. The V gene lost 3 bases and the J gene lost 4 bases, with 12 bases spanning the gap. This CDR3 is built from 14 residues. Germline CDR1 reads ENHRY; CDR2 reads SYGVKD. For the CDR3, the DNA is TGTGCCATCAGTGATTTGGGTAAAGGCTATGGCTACACCTTC. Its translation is CAISDLGKGYGYTF.

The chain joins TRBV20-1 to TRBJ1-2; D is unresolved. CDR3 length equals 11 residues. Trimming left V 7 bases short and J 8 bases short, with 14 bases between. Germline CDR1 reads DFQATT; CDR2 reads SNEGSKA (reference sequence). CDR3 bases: TGCAGTGGATGGATCTTAGGCGGCTACACCTTC. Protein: CSGWILGGYTF.

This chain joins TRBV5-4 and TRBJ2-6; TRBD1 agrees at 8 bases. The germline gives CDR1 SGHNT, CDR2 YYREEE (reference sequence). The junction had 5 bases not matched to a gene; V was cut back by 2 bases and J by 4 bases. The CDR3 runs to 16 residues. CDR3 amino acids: CASSFQGARGANVLTF. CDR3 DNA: TGTGCCAGCAGCTTCCAGGGGGCGAGGGGGGCCAACGTCCTGACTTTC.

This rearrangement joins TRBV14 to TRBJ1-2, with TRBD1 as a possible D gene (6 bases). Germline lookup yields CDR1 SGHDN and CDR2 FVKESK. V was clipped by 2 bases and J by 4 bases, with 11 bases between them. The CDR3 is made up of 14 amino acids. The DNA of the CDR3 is TGTGCCAGCAGCCAAATGGACAGCTTCTATGGCTACACCTTC. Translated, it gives CASSQMDSFYGYTF.

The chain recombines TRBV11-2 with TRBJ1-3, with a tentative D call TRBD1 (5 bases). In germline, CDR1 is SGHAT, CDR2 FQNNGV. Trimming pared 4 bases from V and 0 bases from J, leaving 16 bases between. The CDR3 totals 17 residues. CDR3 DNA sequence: TGTGCCAGCAGCTCACCGGGACGGCGAAGCTCTGGAAACACCATATATTTT. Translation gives CASSSPGRRSSGNTIYF. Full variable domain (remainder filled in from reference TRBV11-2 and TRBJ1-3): EAGVAQSPRYKIIEKRQSVAFWCNPISGHATLYWYQQILGQGPKLLIQFQNNGVVDDSQLPKDRFSAERLKGVDSTLKIQPAKLEDSAVYLCASSSPGRRSSGNTIYFGEGSWLTVV.

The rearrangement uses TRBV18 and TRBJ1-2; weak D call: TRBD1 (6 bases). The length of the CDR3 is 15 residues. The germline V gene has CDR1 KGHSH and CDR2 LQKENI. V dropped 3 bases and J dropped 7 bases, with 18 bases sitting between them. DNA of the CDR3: TGTGCCAGCTCACCCGCCTATGCAGGGGAGAGTGGCTACACCTTC. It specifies CASSPAYAGESGYTF.